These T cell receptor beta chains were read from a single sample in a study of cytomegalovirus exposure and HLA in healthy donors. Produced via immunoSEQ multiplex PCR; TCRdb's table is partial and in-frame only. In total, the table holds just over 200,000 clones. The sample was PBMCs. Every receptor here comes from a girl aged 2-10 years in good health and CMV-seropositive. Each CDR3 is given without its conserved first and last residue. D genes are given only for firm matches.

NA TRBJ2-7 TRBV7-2 ASSQGGYEQY
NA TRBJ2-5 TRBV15 ATSRDLLETQY
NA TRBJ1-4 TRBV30 AWSVVQGDSEKLF
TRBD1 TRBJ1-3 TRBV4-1 ASSQVGGQVDTIY
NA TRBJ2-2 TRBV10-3 AISQGTGELF
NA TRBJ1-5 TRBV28 ASSTPGARSNQPQH
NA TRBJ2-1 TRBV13 ASSYSNNEQF
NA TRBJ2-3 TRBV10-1 ASSYSTDTQY
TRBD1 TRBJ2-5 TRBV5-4 ASSETGVETQY
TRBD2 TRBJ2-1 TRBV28 AGRLAGGSNEQF
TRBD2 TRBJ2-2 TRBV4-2 ASSRTSGRDTGELF
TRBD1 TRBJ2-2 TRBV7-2 ASSPGGRGWTGELF
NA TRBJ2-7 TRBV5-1 ASSSSPTQGLLTYEQY
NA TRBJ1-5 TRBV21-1 ASLGAAKGQPQH
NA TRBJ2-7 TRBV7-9 ASSPQSIRGYG
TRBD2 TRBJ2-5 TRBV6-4 ASSVLAGRQETQY
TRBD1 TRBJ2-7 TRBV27 ASSARDRVKGPYEQY
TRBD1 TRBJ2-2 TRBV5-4 ASSLQGANTGELF
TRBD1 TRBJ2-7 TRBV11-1 ASSSNPGQGPGEQY
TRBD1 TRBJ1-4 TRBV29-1 SVGGQELF
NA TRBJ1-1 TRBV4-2 ASSQDGGGGTEAF
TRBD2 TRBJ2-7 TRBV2 ATHKQLGLAGYEQY
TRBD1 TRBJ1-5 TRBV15 ATSSDRASLLQH
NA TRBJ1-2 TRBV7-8 ASSSTRVSNYGYT
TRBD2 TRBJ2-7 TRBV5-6 ASSLTSGMGEQY
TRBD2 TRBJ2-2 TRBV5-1 ASSTQLAGAPGELF
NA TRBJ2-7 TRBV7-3 ASSPAGGAYEQY
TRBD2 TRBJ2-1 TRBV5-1 ASSAGTSGWDEQF
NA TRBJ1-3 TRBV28 ASSLEGIGNTIY
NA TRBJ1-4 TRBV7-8 ASSLSLGVPNEKLF
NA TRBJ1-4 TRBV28 AAVSGGLKEKLF
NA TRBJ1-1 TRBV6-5 ASSPQTARSEAF
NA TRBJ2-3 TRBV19 ASSSGFLRSTDTQY
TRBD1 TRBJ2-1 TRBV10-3 AISEFRGQSSYNEQF
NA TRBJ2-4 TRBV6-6 ASSYLGGNIQY
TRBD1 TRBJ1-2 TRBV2 ASSLTGGLFEANYGYT
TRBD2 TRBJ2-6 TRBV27 ASSFIFGTSVSGANVLT
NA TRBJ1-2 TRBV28 ASSSTTETNYGYT
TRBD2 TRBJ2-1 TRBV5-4 ASSLGSGGPAYNEQF
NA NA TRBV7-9 ASSSRISGPYEQY
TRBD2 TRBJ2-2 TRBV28 ASRGGTSGVNTGELF
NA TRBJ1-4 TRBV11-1 ASSSPRENEKLF
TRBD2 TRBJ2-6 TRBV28 ASSYTSGRFSGANVLT
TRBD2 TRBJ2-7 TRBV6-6 ASSYGVAGAYEQY
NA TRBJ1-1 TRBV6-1 ASSDPRGLNTEAF
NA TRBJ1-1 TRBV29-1 SVVSGGGEAF
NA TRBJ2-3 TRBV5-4 ASRDGAGKQGDTQY
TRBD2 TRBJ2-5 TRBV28 ASSLGLAGGETQY
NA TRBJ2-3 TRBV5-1 ASSFDYDATDTQY